These 9 T cell receptor beta chains were sequenced from one sample in a study of CD8+ T cells in alopecia areata. The authors extracted RNA and reverse transcribed it into cDNA as the sequencing template. Produced via immunoSEQ multiplex PCR; TCRdb's table is partial and in-frame only. The table lists about 120,000 clones, roughly two thirds of them singletons. Sequenced sample: CD4+ T cells sorted from blood. The origin of the receptors is a human donor in good health.

The chain couples TRBV5-1 to TRBJ1-5; 11 bases fit TRBD1. The CDR3 is made up of 15 amino acids. The germline V gene has CDR1 SGHRS and CDR2 YFSETQ. Trimming took 5 bases from V and 5 from J; bases not matched to a gene: 6. CDR3 DNA: TGCGCCAGCAGTCCGGACAGGGGGCTTGATCAGCCCCAGCATTTT. It is translated as CASSPDRGLDQPQHF.

V gene TRBV6-5 combines with J gene TRBJ1-5; D uncertain. V lost 6 bases and J 5 bases, leaving 11 bases between the germline ends. This CDR3 has 13 amino acids. From germline, CDR1 is MNHEY and CDR2 SVGAGI. This CDR3 reads CASSLDGYQPQHF. CDR3 DNA sequence: TGTGCCAGCAGCCTAGACGGCTATCAGCCCCAGCATTTT.

This clone was counted a single time. The gene calls are TRBV9 and TRBJ1-2; TRBD1 might be the D (5 bases). In germline, CDR1 is SGDLS, CDR2 YYNGEE. The germline V and J ends were trimmed by 0 bases and 6 bases, with 15 bases remaining between them. The CDR3 is made up of 15 amino acids. For the CDR3, the DNA is TGTGCCAGCAGCGTAGATACCAGGGCGGAGCATGGCTACACCTTC. Translation gives CASSVDTRAEHGYTF.

This chain connects TRBV9 to TRBJ2-3; a weak D match, TRBD1 (6 bases). This CDR3 has 15 amino acids. The germline V gene has CDR1 SGDLS and CDR2 YYNGEE. V was cut by 4 bases and J by 6 bases, with 18 bases left in between. CDR3 in amino acids: CASSPRLTGTDTQYF. DNA for the CDR3: TGTGCCAGCAGCCCCCGTCTAACAGGGACGGATACGCAGTATTTT.

The rearrangement uses TRBV2 and TRBJ2-4; 7 bases line up with TRBD1. The V gene's germline CDR1 is SNHLY and CDR2 FYNNEI. The V segment lost 7 bases and the J segment 6 bases; nucleotides outside the gene matches: 9. This CDR3 is built from 14 residues. CDR3 region: CASTWDRARNIQYF. CDR3 nucleotides: TGTGCCAGCACCTGGGACAGAGCCCGAAACATTCAGTACTTC.

The J gene is TRBJ1-2, the V gene TRBV6-5; D is unresolved. This CDR3 is built from 13 residues. Trimming left V 5 bases short and J 4 bases short, with 11 bases between. Per germline, CDR1 MNHEY and CDR2 SVGAGI. Here the CDR3 DNA reads TGTGCCAGCAGTCCGACGGTCTCCTATGGCTACACCTTC. Translated: CASSPTVSYGYTF.

In this sample, this clone turned up once. This chain connects TRBV30 to TRBJ1-1; D is ambiguous. Deletions cut 8 bases from V and 6 bases from J, with 22 bases between. The germline V gene encodes CDR1 GTSNPN and CDR2 SVGIG (reference sequence). The CDR3 is 14 residues long. The CDR3 reads CARAPRVGKPEAFF. As DNA, the CDR3 is TGTGCCCGAGCCCCGCGGGTTGGGAAACCTGAAGCTTTCTTT.

This chain connects TRBV28 to TRBJ2-7; 7 bases are shared with TRBD1. The germline CDR1 and CDR2 sequences are MDHEN and SYDVKM. The ends lost 8 bases at V and 4 bases at J; junction bases unmatched: 5. The CDR3 is 12 residues long. This chain's CDR3 is CASARDSYEQYF. CDR3 bases: TGTGCCAGCGCTAGGGACAGTTACGAGCAGTACTTC. Combining the CDR3 with reference TRBV28 and TRBJ2-7 gives the whole variable domain DVKVTQSSRYLVKRTGEKVFLECVQDMDHENMFWYRQDPGLGLRLIYFSYDVKMKEKGDIPEGYSVSREKKERFSLILESASTNQTSMYLCASARDSYEQYFGPGTRLTVT.

With respect to this clone: The sample contains more than one DNA sequence encoding this CDR3. The chain is built from TRBV5-1 and TRBJ2-3; TRBD2 agrees at 7 bases. Germline trimming cut 0 bases from V and 2 bases from J; bases unmatched to any gene: 3. Germline V gene data show CDR1 as SGHRS and CDR2 as YFSETQ. There are 15 residues in the CDR3. Written as DNA, the CDR3 is TGCGCCAGCAGCTTGGTCGGGACTACCACAGATACGCAGTATTTT. Protein sequence: CASSLVGTTTDTQYF.